This TCR beta chain was captured by sequencing in a study of breast tumors, draining lymph nodes, adjacent tissues. Notes on the study in general: Most tumor T cells seemingly derive from lymph node, then expand in tumor.

Breast cancer patients provided tissue from their axillary draining lymph nodes. TCRdb processed the multiplex PCR reads anew with MiXCR; each CDR3 protein has one entry. The sample includes roughly 130,000 distinct CDR3 sequences, over 25% of them seen just once. On this clonotype itself: The antigen remains undetermined. This may arise from a read error, as a much more abundant clone is one base away.

CDR1 is DFQATT and CDR2 is SNEGSKA in the germline V gene (reference sequence). There are 13 residues in the CDR3. What was sequenced was axillary lymph node tissue. J is TRBJ1-4 and V is TRBV20-1; D call uncertain. This TCR was recovered from a female donor with breast cancer. Some clones in this sample may be carry-over from other donors' samples. The CDR3 sequence is CSASSGSRETLFF. The CDR3 DNA is TGCAGTGCTAGTAGTGGGTCCCGAGAAACACTGTTTTTT.